This TCR beta chain was retrieved from a study of radiotherapy plus CTLA-4 blockade in lung cancer (dated by TCRdb to the late 2010s). Concerning the study at large: Among enrolled patients, roughly 17% had an objective response and 25% to 35% reached disease control.

About this clone itself: This clone's antigen is unknown. No base quality information exists; no much larger clone differs at one position.

The CDR3 numbers 11 residues from cysteine through phenylalanine. The sequence is cut down to CDR3 DNA, 33 bases in frame from base 1. From the germline V gene (reference sequence), CDR1 is DFQATT and CDR2 is SNEGSKA. The research as a whole found: The strongest predictors of response, as reported, were early dynamic changes in blood T cell clones along with a rise in serum interferon-beta after radiation. TCR clones derived from tumors expanded in peripheral blood after treatment with radiotherapy and ipilimumab.

In this study, focal radiation therapy paired with CTLA-4 blockade (ipilimumab) was tested in patients who had chemo-refractory metastatic non-small-cell lung cancer. Receptor amplification or capture employed the immunoSEQ multiplex PCR assay. TCRdb retrieved this table from immuneACCESS and kept in-frame rearrangements only. Not all clones are present; in checked studies, unresolved V genes account for under half, and no reason is known for the remainder. Across this sample there are around 110,000 clones, with more than 75% seen only once. 2% to 3% of the sample is held by the ten biggest clonotypes.

The chain is assembled from TRBV20-1 and TRBJ2-5, with the D gene not clear enough to name. The tail of the sequence fits TRBJ2-7 better, so the J call may be wrong. This receptor was identified in a human donor with non-small cell lung cancer that progressed on radiotherapy plus ipilimumab. Some clones in this sample may be carry-over from other donors' samples. Sequenced here: peripheral blood, sampled from a patient treated with radiotherapy plus ipilimumab. CDR3 sequence: CSVTSSYEQYF. The nucleotide sequence is given as TGCAGTGTTACGAGCTCCTACGAGCAGTACTTC.